The 8 T cell receptor beta chains below all came from one sample that was sequenced in a study of T cells in Graves' hyperthyroidism and ophthalmopathy. Amplification yielded TCR beta CDR3 regions, with RNA transcripts as the source. The HTBI primer set served for first-round RT-PCR of the TCR CDR3. Each CDR3 protein is one row after TCRdb ran MiXCR on the multiplex PCR reads. The profile covers around 620,000 distinct CDR3 sequences, with approximately 15% appearing a single time and 7.1% taken by the ten largest. Specimen: blood. The receptor source for this set is a woman aged 18-30 years with Graves' ophthalmopathy.

The V call is TRBV9, the J call TRBJ2-5; TRBD2 matches at 7 bases. The CDR3 runs to 13 residues. CDR1 is SGDLS and CDR2 is YYNGEE in the germline V gene. V trimming: 2 bases; J trimming: 4 bases; junction bases outside the gene matches: 2. CDR3 sequence: CASSVGGRETQYF. CDR3 nucleotide sequence: TGTGCCAGCAGCGTGGGCGGGAGAGAGACCCAGTACTTC.

CDR3 in DNA: TGTGCCAGCAGTGTGGATATATATCAGCCCCAGCATTTT. This gives the protein CASSVDIYQPQHF. The J gene is TRBJ1-5, the V gene TRBV6-1; D gene unclear. The CDR3 covers 13 residues. The germline CDR1 and CDR2 sequences are MNHNS and SASEGT. V gave up 4 bases and J gave up 5 bases, with 9 bases separating them.

This clonotype was seen at least ten times. This chain joins TRBV6-1 and TRBJ2-7, with 10 nucleotides matching TRBD1. V trimming: 5 bases; J trimming: 4 bases; junction bases outside the gene matches: 8. The germline CDR1 and CDR2 sequences are MNHNS and SASEGT. The CDR3 length is 15 residues. The CDR3 DNA follows: TGTGCCAGCAGTCAGGGGGGACAGGGGTTGTACGAGCAGTACTTC. Encoded protein: CASSQGGQGLYEQYF.

This chain connects TRBV4-2 to TRBJ2-2; 10 nucleotides match TRBD2. Germline loops: CDR1 LGHNA, CDR2 YNFKEQ. The CDR3 extends over 18 amino acids. V lost 3 bases, J lost 1 base, and 8 bases stayed unmatched. The CDR3 DNA is TGTGCCAGCAGCCACCTTGGGACTAGCGTAGAGAACACCGGGGAGCTGTTTTTT. Protein sequence: CASSHLGTSVENTGELFF.

This clonotype was counted ten times or more. The V gene is TRBV28, the J gene TRBJ1-1, with 8 positions matching TRBD1. CDR1 is MDHEN and CDR2 is SYDVKM in the germline V gene. The CDR3 runs 14 residues. J gave up 5 bases and V 3 bases, and 5 bases lay outside the gene matches. The CDR3 protein is CASSFPQGGTEAFF. The CDR3, as DNA: TGTGCCAGCAGTTTCCCACAGGGGGGGACTGAAGCTTTCTTT.

This clonotype was observed at least ten times. The chain links TRBV20-1 to TRBJ2-3; no reliable D call. Trimming shortened V by 6 bases and J by 2 bases, and 18 bases separated the two germline ends. The CDR3 totals 15 residues. Germline V gene lookup returns CDR1 DFQATT and CDR2 SNEGSKA (reference sequence). The CDR3, as DNA: TGCAGTGCCGCCCTCTTCAAGGGTTACACAGATACGCAGTATTTT. Translated: CSAALFKGYTDTQYF.

This clonotype was seen repeatedly, ten times or more. The J gene is TRBJ1-1, the V gene TRBV28, with a possible D match to TRBD1 (5 bases). V dropped 4 bases and J dropped 6 bases, with 12 bases sitting between them. CDR1 and CDR2 (germline): MDHEN, SYDVKM. The CDR3 has 13 amino acids. The CDR3 protein is CASSSDSSPEAFF. The CDR3 DNA is TGTGCCAGCAGTTCCGACAGCAGCCCTGAAGCTTTCTTT.

In its sample, this clonotype was seen many times. The rearrangement links TRBV27 to TRBJ1-2, with TRBD1 matching over 8 bases. The V gene's germline CDR1 is MNHEY and CDR2 SMNVEV (reference sequence). Trimming at V came to 5 bases and at J to 6 bases, leaving 5 bases not matched to a gene. The CDR3 loop spans 13 amino acids. The CDR3 DNA sequence: TGTGCCAGCAGTCTCTCGACAGGGGATGGCTACACCTTC. Its protein is CASSLSTGDGYTF.